This T cell receptor (beta chain) comes out of a study of shared clonotypes between healthy human individuals. The protocol was immunoSEQ multiplex PCR, while the TCRdb copy is restricted to in-frame clones and leaves out a portion. The table shows some 1.5 million clones, with nearly 99% occurring only once. V shed 5 bases and J 0 bases; nucleotides not matched to a gene: 5. The length of the CDR3 is 15 residues. Germline V gives CDR1 SGHDN, CDR2 FVKESK. The chain has TRBV14 and TRBJ2-3, with 7 positions matching TRBD2. This receptor was obtained from a man aged 25-40 years in good health. The sample taken for sequencing was naive CD4+ T cells sorted from blood. Sample subset: CD45RA+ positively selected. The CDR3 here is CASSLLAGSTDTQYF. CDR3 in DNA: TGTGCCAGCAGCTTATTAGCGGGTAGCACAGATACGCAGTATTTT.